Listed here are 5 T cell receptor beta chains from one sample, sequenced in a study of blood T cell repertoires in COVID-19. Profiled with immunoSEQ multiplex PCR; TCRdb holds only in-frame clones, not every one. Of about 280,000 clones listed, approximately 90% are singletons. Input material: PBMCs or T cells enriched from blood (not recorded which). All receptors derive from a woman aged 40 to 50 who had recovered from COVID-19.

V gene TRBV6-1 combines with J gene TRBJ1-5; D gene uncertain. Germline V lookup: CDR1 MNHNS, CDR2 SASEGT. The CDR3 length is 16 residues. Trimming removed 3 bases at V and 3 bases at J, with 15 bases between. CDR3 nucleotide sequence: TGTGCCAGCAGTGATTTCAAATCGGGGTACAATCAGCCCCAGCATTTT. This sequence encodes CASSDFKSGYNQPQHF.

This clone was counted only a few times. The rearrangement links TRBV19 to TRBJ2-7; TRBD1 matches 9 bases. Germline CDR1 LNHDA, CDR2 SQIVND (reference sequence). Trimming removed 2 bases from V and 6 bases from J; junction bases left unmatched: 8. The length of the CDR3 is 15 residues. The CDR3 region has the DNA TGTGCCAGTAGTATACGGGGACAGGGTTGGAGCGAGCAGTACTTC. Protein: CASSIRGQGWSEQYF.

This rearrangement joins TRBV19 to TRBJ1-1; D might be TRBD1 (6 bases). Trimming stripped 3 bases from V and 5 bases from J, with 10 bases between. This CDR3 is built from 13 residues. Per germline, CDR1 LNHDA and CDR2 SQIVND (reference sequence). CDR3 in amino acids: CASSINRETEAFF. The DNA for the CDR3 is TGTGCCAGTAGTATCAACAGGGAGACTGAAGCTTTCTTT. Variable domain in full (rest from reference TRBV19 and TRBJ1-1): DGGITQSPKYLFRKEGQNVTLSCEQNLNHDAMYWYRQDPGQGLRLIYYSQIVNDFQKGDIAEGYSVSREKKESFPLTVTSAQKNPTAFYLCASSINRETEAFFGQGTRLTVV.

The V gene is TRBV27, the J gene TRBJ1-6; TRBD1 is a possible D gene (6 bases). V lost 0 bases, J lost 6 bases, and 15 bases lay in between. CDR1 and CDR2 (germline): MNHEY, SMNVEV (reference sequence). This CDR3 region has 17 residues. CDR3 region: CASSLSWGRGSNSPLHF. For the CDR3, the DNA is TGTGCCAGCAGTTTATCTTGGGGGCGAGGTTCTAATTCACCCCTCCACTTT.

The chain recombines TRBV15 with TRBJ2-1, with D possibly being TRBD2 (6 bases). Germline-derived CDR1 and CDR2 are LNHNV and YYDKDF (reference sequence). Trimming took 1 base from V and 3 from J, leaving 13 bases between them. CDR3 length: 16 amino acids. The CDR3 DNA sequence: TGTGCCACCAGCAGAGTGAGGAGTAGCGGCTACAATGAGCAGTTCTTC. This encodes CATSRVRSSGYNEQFF.